The sequence of this T cell receptor (beta chain) was determined in a study of Ad26.COV2.S vaccination and SARS-CoV-2 variants. Study-level information: Once, or twice with 56 days between doses, Ad26.COV2.S was given intramuscularly.

The protocol was immunoSEQ multiplex PCR, while the TCRdb copy is restricted to in-frame clones and leaves out a portion. The sample consists of some 320,000 clones, 85% of them appearing once. Germline V gene data show CDR1 as SGHDT and CDR2 as YYEEEE. CDR3 length equals 14 residues. Deletions cut 0 bases from V and 2 bases from J, with 9 bases between. Treatment in this sample: over 15 received Ad26.COV2.S at low or high dose, single or two shots; roughly five received placebo; per-sample allocation not given. At day 63 after the first vaccine or placebo injection, samples were drawn. Adults aged 18-55 years in Boston included the donor. This clone is a singleton in its sample.

Specimen: peripheral blood, collected in a trial of Ad26.COV2.S vaccine versus placebo. This sequence joins TRBV5-6 and TRBJ2-7, with D maybe TRBD2 (6 bases). This sequence originates from a person between 18 and 65 years old who received the Ad26.COV2.S COVID-19 vaccine or a placebo. In DNA form, the CDR3 reads TGTGCCAGCAGCTTGGGCGGGGTTGCCTACGAGCAGTACTTC. Protein: CASSLGGVAYEQYF.